This record looks at one T cell receptor beta chain sequence and its context. Random hexamers were used to reverse transcribe 0.5 to 1 ug of RNA. Amplification of TCR beta CDR3 across 54 Vbeta and 13 Jbeta was performed with immunoSEQ multiplex PCR. MiXCR, applied by TCRdb to the immunoSEQ multiplex PCR reads, yields one record per CDR3 protein. The sample carries hundreds of thousands of distinct CDR3 sequences, more than 80% recorded once. The sample is drawn from a study of CD8 T cells in Susac syndrome. The T cells that were sequenced for TCR beta were CD8+ and CD4+ cells from blood. In the multiple sclerosis control group, patients were treatment-naive and had stable or active relapsing-remitting disease. The CD8+ and CD4+ T cells were isolated magnetically using a negative isolation approach, whereas the TEMRA cells were enriched by FACS. V lost 8 bases, J lost 8 bases, and 15 bases lay in between. The CDR3 totals 11 residues. In germline, CDR1 is GTSNPN, CDR2 SVGIG (reference sequence).

This sequence joins TRBV30 and TRBJ1-2; no reliable D call. The specimen sequenced was CD8+ T cells from PBMCs. The sequence derives from a human donor with multiple sclerosis. The CDR3 DNA reads TGTGCCCGCGGAGCGTCTATCGGCTACACCTTC. Its translation: CARGASIGYTF.